A single TCR beta chain is shown here with its context. Its antigen target is currently unknown. Base-call qualities are not available, and no considerably larger clone is one nucleotide away. Genomic DNA was isolated from the sorted cells so that the TCRbeta CDR3 region could be sequenced. TCRbeta CDR3 regions were sequenced using the immunoSEQ Assay. Drawn from immuneACCESS, this table holds only the in-frame rearrangements with V and J called that TCRdb kept. Clones are partly lost; checked studies trace under half to an unresolved V gene and leave the rest unexplained. The sample contains some 80,000 clones, over 80% of them found a single time. About 8% of the sample rests with the top ten. CDR1 and CDR2 are read off the germline V gene (reference sequence) as SEHNR and FQNEAQ. V loses 3 bases at its end and J loses 6 bases; junction bases beyond the gene matches: 8. The CDR3 starts with the cysteine, ends with the phenylalanine, and has 14 residues. Only the CDR3 DNA stays, 42 bases, in frame from base 1.

The record originates from a study of OX40 agonist ivuxolimab in advanced cancers. About the investigation overall: The costimulatory receptor OX40 (CD134) was targeted by ivuxolimab, a fully human IgG2 agonistic monoclonal antibody. Intravenous ivuxolimab was administered to patients every 2 weeks at six dose levels: 0.01, 0.1, 0.3, 1.5, 3 and 10 mg/kg. Among the roughly 50 dose-escalation patients, some 19 had hepatocellular carcinoma, 15 or so melanoma, 9 renal cell carcinoma and 9 head and neck cancer. A male proportion of roughly 80% and a mean age of 60 years, ranging from 23 to 79, were recorded for the dose-escalation cohort. Prior anti-PD-1, anti-PD-L1 or anti-CTLA-4 therapy was permitted, and less than 45% of dose-escalation patients had received checkpoint inhibitors. Three dose-escalation patients achieved partial responses, one with hepatocellular carcinoma and two with cutaneous melanoma. The purpose of peripheral TCRbeta sequencing was to test whether ivuxolimab changed TCR sequence diversity and led to clonal T-cell expansion. The paper reports the monotherapy dose-escalation portion (N of about 50 patients) of the phase I ivuxolimab trial.

Overall results and qualifications from the work: After ivuxolimab, CD8+ T cells had more expanded clones than CD4+ T cells on average. Antigen specificity was not determined for the clonally expanded peripheral T cells. Clonal expansion of both CD4+ and CD8+ blood T cells was observed from baseline to week 6 at doses 0.1 to 3.0 mg/kg. In the 0.1-3.0 mg/kg groups, partial responders had among the lowest normalized peripheral clonal expansion, particularly in CD8+ T cells. Low levels of normalized T-cell clonal expansion were also seen in some patients who did not respond.

Patients with autoimmune disease history or receiving systemic immunosuppression were excluded from the trial. Peripheral blood for TCR sequencing was drawn from every dose cohort at baseline, at cycle 4 day 1 and at cycle 7 day 1. Samples were obtained from an open-label, multicenter, first-in-human phase I dose-escalation trial of ivuxolimab. Adults with locally advanced or metastatic head and neck squamous cell, hepatocellular, melanoma or renal cell carcinoma were enrolled in the trial. Before TCR sequencing, CD4+ T cells and CD8+ T cells from peripheral blood were sorted into separate populations.

The rearrangement joined TRBV7-9 to TRBJ2-7; 7 central nucleotides agree with TRBD1. This sequence originates from an adult with an advanced solid tumor such as melanoma, head and neck, liver or kidney cancer. The sample in question was CD4+ or CD8+ T cells sorted from blood, obtained in a trial of the OX40 agonist ivuxolimab. Here is the DNA: TGTGCCAGCAGCTTCGTGACAGGGTTTATCGAGCAGTACTTC. The translation is CASSFVTGFIEQYF.